This T cell receptor beta chain comes out of a study of OX40 agonist ivuxolimab in advanced cancers. V shed 7 bases, J shed 3 bases, and the junction held 8 bases outside the gene matches. In germline, CDR1 is MNHEY, CDR2 SMNVEV (reference sequence). There are 14 residues in the CDR3. The study's findings and limits: The antigens recognized by the expanded peripheral T cells, that is their antigen specificity, were not determined. Patients with a partial response at 0.1-3.0 mg/kg had among the lowest clonal expansion.

Some clones are missing from TCRdb's copy, which holds only in-frame ones; the method was immunoSEQ multiplex PCR. The data contain approximately 59,000 clones, over 70% of them singletons. It was autoimmune disease history or systemic immunosuppression that excluded patients. About this clone itself: Antigen unknown.

Specimen: CD4+ or CD8+ T cells sorted from blood, collected in a trial of the OX40 agonist ivuxolimab. The source is an adult with an advanced solid tumor such as melanoma, head and neck, liver or kidney cancer. This chain links TRBV27 with TRBJ1-1, with 7 nucleotides matching TRBD1. The CDR3 region has the DNA TGTGCCAGCACTCGAGGGGGCGCGTACACTGAAGCTTTCTTT. Amino acids: CASTRGGAYTEAFF.